These T cell receptor beta chains were read from a single sample in a study of graft-versus-host responses after intestinal transplantation. No antigen has been identified for these receptors. Repertoires were generated with immunoSEQ multiplex PCR, while TCRdb's copy carries only in-frame clones and drops some. The sample includes 150,000 or so clones, 80% to 95% of them seen just once. Specimen: unstimulated CD4+ T cells sorted from spleen or lymph node cells, collected before intestinal transplant. These receptors all stem from a human donor who received an intestinal transplant. CDR3s leave out the opening cysteine and the closing phenylalanine or tryptophan. Clone sizes are given selectively: once, few, many, or a class where the clone is expanded.

v_gene,j_gene,abundance,CDR3aa
TRBV6-1,TRBJ2-7,-,ASSLRTEGYEQY
TRBV5-5,TRBJ1-2,-,ASSLGGSNYGYT
TRBV19,TRBJ2-5,-,ASSGTYQETQY
TRBV29-1,TRBJ2-5,once,SVEGNRGWETQY
TRBV5-4,TRBJ2-5,once,ASSLGPRKGETQY
TRBV19,TRBJ1-1,-,ASRTDRLRGAF
TRBV7-6,TRBJ1-3,-,ASSLAPGNTIY
TRBV30,TRBJ1-2,-,AWSAGTGGYGYT
TRBV9,TRBJ2-5,-,ASSLPGETQY
TRBV4-1,TRBJ2-1,-,ASSQAGLYNEQF
TRBV7-8,TRBJ1-5,-,ASSLDGGGQPQH
TRBV5-1,TRBJ2-7,-,ASSFGQGGDYEQY
TRBV27,TRBJ2-7,once,ASSFRLAGVAEQY
TRBV10-3,TRBJ2-2,-,AITGQGSTGELF
TRBV29-1,TRBJ2-1,-,TVLAHNEQF
TRBV6-5,TRBJ2-7,-,ASSYSPAYYEQY
TRBV4-3,TRBJ2-1,-,ASSQTGLARNEQF
TRBV7-9,TRBJ2-4,-,ASSLVDRQY
TRBV28,TRBJ2-5,-,ASSRTGTGTQETQY
TRBV11-1,TRBJ1-2,-,ASSERAREGYT
TRBV5-1,TRBJ2-3,-,ASSIDSSTDTQY